This T cell receptor beta chain originates from a study of T cell repertoires in cytomegalovirus infection. Whole-study context: CMV infection together with matching HLA type was indicated by public TCR beta signatures.

Looked up from germline, CDR1 is MDHEN and CDR2 is SYDVKM. The CDR3 is 11 amino acids. TCRdb reprocessed the reads via MiXCR and lists one record per CDR3 protein. Seen here are fewer than 550,000 distinct CDR3 sequences, about 15% observed once, and the top ten hold under 30%. With respect to this clonotype: A junction end diverges from the germline sequence, so it may reflect a read error.

The sequencing input was CD8+ T cells from PBMCs. The rearrangement joins TRBV28 to TRBJ2-3, with unresolved D. The TCR was taken from a human donor in good health (CMV status not recorded). Some clones in this sample may be carry-over from other donors' samples. The CDR3 sequence is CASSLTDTPYF. For the CDR3, the DNA is TGTGCCAGCAGTCTCACAGATACGCCGTATTTT.